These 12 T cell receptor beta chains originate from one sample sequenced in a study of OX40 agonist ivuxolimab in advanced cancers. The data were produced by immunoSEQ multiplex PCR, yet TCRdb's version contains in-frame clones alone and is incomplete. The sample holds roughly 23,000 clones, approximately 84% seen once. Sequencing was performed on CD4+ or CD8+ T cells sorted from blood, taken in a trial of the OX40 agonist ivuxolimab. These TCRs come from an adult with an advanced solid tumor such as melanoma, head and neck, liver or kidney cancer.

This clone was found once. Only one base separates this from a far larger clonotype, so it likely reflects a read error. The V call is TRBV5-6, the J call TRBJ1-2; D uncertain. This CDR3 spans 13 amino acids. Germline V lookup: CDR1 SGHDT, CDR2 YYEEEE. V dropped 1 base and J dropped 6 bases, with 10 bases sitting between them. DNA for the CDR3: TGTGCCAGCAGCTTGCGGGAAAGGGATGGCTACACCTTC. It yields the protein CASSLRERDGYTF.

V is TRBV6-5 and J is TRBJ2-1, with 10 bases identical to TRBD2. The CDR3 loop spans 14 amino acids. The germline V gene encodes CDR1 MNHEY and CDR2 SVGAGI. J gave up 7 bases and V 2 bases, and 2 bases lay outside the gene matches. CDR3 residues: CASSYSGRGNEQFF. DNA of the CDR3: TGTGCCAGCAGTTACAGCGGGAGGGGGAATGAGCAGTTCTTC.

The CDR3 nucleotides are TGTGCCAGCTCACCGGGGGACGGGTACGAGCAGTACTTC. It yields the protein CASSPGDGYEQYF. The chain uses TRBV18 and TRBJ2-7; either TRBD1 or TRBD2 may fit D (5 bases each). This CDR3 region has 13 residues. Trimming pared 3 bases from V and 4 bases from J, leaving 10 bases between. From germline, CDR1 is KGHSH and CDR2 LQKENI.

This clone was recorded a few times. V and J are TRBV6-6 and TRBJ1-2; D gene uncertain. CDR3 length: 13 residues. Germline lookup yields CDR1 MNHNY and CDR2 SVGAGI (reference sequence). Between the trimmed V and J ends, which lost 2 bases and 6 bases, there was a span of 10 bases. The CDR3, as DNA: TGTGCCAGCAGTTACGCACAAAATGATGGCTACACCTTC. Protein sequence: CASSYAQNDGYTF.

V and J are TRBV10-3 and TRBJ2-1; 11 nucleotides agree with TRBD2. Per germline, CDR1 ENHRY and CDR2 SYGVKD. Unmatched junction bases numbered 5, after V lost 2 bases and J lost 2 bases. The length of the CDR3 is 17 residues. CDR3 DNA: TGTGCCATCAGTGAGGGGACTAGCGGACTTACCTACAATGAGCAGTTCTTC. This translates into CAISEGTSGLTYNEQFF.

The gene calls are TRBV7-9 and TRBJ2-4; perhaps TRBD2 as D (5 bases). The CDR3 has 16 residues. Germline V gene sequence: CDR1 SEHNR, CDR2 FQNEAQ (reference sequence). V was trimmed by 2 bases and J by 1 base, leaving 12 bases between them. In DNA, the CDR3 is TGTGCCAGCAGCTTATCGGCGGGCGCGGCCAAAAACATTCAGTACTTC. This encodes CASSLSAGAAKNIQYF.

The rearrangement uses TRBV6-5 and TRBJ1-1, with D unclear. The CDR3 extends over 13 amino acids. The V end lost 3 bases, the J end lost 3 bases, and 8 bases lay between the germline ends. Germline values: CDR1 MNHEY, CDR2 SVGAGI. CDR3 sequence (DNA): TGTGCCAGCAGTTATAGGGAGGACACTGAAGCTTTCTTT. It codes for CASSYREDTEAFF.

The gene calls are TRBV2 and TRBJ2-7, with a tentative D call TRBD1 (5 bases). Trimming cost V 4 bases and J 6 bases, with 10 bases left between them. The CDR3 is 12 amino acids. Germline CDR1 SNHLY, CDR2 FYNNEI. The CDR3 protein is CASSGGRVEQYF. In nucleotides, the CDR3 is TGTGCCAGCAGTGGGGGCCGGGTCGAGCAGTACTTC. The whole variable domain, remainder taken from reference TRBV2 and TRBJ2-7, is EPEVTQTPSHQVTQMGQEVILRCVPISNHLYFYWYRQILGQKVEFLVSFYNNEISEKSEIFDDQFSVERPDGSNFTLKIRSTKLEDSAMYFCASSGGRVEQYFGPGTRLTVT.

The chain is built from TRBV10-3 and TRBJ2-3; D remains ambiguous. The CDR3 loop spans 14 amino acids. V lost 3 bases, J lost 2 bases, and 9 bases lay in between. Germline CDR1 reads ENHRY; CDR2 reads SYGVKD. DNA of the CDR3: TGTGCCATCAGTGACCCGGCGGCCACAGATACGCAGTATTTT. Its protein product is CAISDPAATDTQYF.

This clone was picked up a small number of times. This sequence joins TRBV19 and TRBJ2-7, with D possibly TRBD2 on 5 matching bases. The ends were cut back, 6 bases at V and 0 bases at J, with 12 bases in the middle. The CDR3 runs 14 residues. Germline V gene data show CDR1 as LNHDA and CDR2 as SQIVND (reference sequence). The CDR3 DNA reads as TGTGCCAGTAGGCTAAGCGGTAGCTCCTACGAGCAGTACTTC. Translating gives CASRLSGSSYEQYF.

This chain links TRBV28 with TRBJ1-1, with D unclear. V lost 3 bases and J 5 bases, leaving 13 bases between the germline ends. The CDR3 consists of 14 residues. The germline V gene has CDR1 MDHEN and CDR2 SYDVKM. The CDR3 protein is CASSFRGDGTEAFF. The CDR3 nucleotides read TGTGCCAGCAGTTTCCGAGGTGACGGAACTGAAGCTTTCTTT.

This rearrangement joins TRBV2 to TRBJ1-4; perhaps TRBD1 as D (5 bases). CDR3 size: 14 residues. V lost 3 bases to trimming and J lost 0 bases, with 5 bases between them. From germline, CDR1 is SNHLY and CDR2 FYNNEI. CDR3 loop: CASSDRATNEKLFF. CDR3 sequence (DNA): TGTGCCAGCAGTGACAGGGCAACTAATGAAAAACTGTTTTTT.